The rows below give T cell receptor beta chains drawn from one sample of a study of T-cell reconstitution after alpha-beta-depleted transplantation in children. TCRdb redid the calling of the PCR reads with MiXCR, one entry per CDR3 protein. The repertoire holds 600,000 or so distinct CDR3 sequences, with more than 20% as singletons. Source: PBMCs, mostly from graft donor cells, taken 360 days after TCRalphabeta/CD19-depleted stem cell transplant. The receptors shown here come from a boy less than two years old who had a stem cell transplant for acute myeloid leukemia, so the T cells may come from the graft donor. The CDR3 runs from the conserved cysteine through the conserved F or W. D genes are given only for firm matches. Size tells how often a clone was seen (once, few, many) or the class of an expanded clone, and some rows leave it out.

>NA|TRBV20-1|NA|TRBJ2-7
TGCAGTGCTAGAGATCGGGGACTTTCCTACGAGCAGTACTTC
CSARDRGLSYEQYF
>NA|TRBV7-2|NA|TRBJ2-1
TGTGCCAGCAGCTCAACCCCGGGACCTTGGGACAATGAGCAGTTCTTC
CASSSTPGPWDNEQFF
>NA|TRBV29-1|many|TRBJ2-2
TGCAGCGTTGAAGGGGGCCCACAGATGGAGCTGTTTTTT
CSVEGGPQMELFF
>TRBD1|TRBV10-3|NA|TRBJ1-1
TGTGCCATCACGGGAGCAGGGGGCGCGAACACTGAAGCTTTCTTT
CAITGAGGANTEAFF
>NA|TRBV5-1|many|TRBJ2-1
TGCGCCAGCAGCTTGGACGGGGTTGTCTATGAGCAGTTCTTC
CASSLDGVVYEQFF
>TRBD1|TRBV20-1|NA|TRBJ2-5
TGCAGTGCTGGCGGACAGGGTCAAGAGACCCAGTACTTC
CSAGGQGQETQYF
>NA|TRBV7-2|NA|TRBJ2-3
TGTGCCAGCAGCTTAGCGCTAACCCCCGGGACCCCTAGCACAGATACGCAGTATTTT
CASSLALTPGTPSTDTQYF
>TRBD2|TRBV7-9|few|TRBJ2-1
TGTGCCAGCAGTCGTCGATGGACTAGCGGTGGTGGTAATGAGCAGTTCTTC
CASSRRWTSGGGNEQFF
>NA|TRBV14|few|TRBJ1-2
TGTGCCAGCAGCCAAGATGAGGAGAATCATGGCTACACCTTC
CASSQDEENHGYTF
>NA|TRBV6-1|few|TRBJ2-5
TGTGCCAGCACTGCGCAGGGGGGCGGAGAGACCCAGTACTTC
CASTAQGGGETQYF
>NA|TRBV5-5|NA|TRBJ2-5
TGTGCCAGCAGCTTGGTTGCCCGGGACACACTTAGACAAGAGACCCAGTACTTC
CASSLVARDTLRQETQYF
>TRBD2|TRBV20-1|NA|TRBJ2-1
TGCAGTGCCGGACTAGCGGTGCCCAATGAGCAGTTCTTC
CSAGLAVPNEQFF
>NA|TRBV6-1|few|TRBJ1-2
TGTGCCAGTGGCGAGGGGGTGTACTATGGCTACACCTTC
CASGEGVYYGYTF
>NA|TRBV27|few|TRBJ2-5
TGTGCCAGCAGTTCCCGTAGACCCCAAGAGACCCAGTACTTC
CASSSRRPQETQYF
>NA|TRBV7-9|many|TRBJ2-5
TGTGCCAGCAGCCGGACCGGGACTCAAGAGACCCAGTACTTC
CASSRTGTQETQYF
>TRBD2|TRBV7-2|few|TRBJ2-5
TGTGCCAGCAGCTTAGCGCCCCTAGCGGGGGCTAACCAAGAGACCCAGTACTTC
CASSLAPLAGANQETQYF
>NA|TRBV12-3/TRBV12-4|NA|TRBJ2-3
TGTGCCAGCAGTTTTTGGGCTGGGCCTAGCACAGATACGCAGTATTTT
CASSFWAGPSTDTQYF
>NA|TRBV20-1|NA|TRBJ1-1
TGCAGTGCAAGGGGGGCAGGGGCAACCTTCACTGAAGCTTTCTTT
CSARGAGATFTEAFF
>NA|TRBV5-6|few|TRBJ2-4
TGTGCCAGCAGCTGGGAGGCCAAAAACATTCAGTACTTC
CASSWEAKNIQYF
>TRBD1|TRBV12-3/TRBV12-4|many|TRBJ2-3
TGTGCCAGCAGTTTAGGAGGACTGGGGACAGGGCGAGATACGCAGTATTTT
CASSLGGLGTGRDTQYF
>NA|TRBV5-1|NA|TRBJ1-1
TGCGCCAGCAGCCTCCTGATGGGTACGACTGAAGCTTTCTTT
CASSLLMGTTEAFF
>TRBD2|TRBV20-1|NA|TRBJ2-5
TGCAGTGCTACCGCTAGCGGGGGATTGGAGACCCAGTACTTC
CSATASGGLETQYF
>NA|TRBV20-1|many|TRBJ1-6
TGCAGTGCTGTTACCTTTGGCAGGGTGATGAGTTCACCCCTCCACTTT
CSAVTFGRVMSSPLHF
>NA|TRBV6-5|NA|TRBJ2-5
TGTGCCAGCAGAGATCGGCGAGCCCAGTACTTC
CASRDRRAQYF
>TRBD2|TRBV6-5|many|TRBJ2-4
TGTGCCAGCAGTTCCGGACTAGCGGGATTAGCCAAAAACATTCAGTACTTC
CASSSGLAGLAKNIQYF
>NA|TRBV10-3|few|TRBJ2-7
TGTGCCATCAGTGAGTCCACCAGGGAGCTCTACGAGCAGTACTTC
CAISESTRELYEQYF
>NA|TRBV14|many|TRBJ2-5
TGTGCCAGCAGCCAACGCCTATCCGGGACACCGCAAGAGACCCAGTACTTC
CASSQRLSGTPQETQYF
>NA|TRBV5-1|few|TRBJ2-1
TGCGCCAGCAGCTTGGAGGGGTTCAATGAGCAGTTCTTC
CASSLEGFNEQFF
>NA|TRBV18|NA|TRBJ2-3
TGTGCCAGCTCACCCGGGACCGCAAGGAGGACAGATACGCAGTATTTT
CASSPGTARRTDTQYF
>NA|TRBV5-1|few|TRBJ1-2
TGCGCCAGCAGCTTGGACAAGGAGGGGTATGGCTACACCTTC
CASSLDKEGYGYTF
>TRBD1|TRBV7-2|many|TRBJ2-7
TGTGCCAGCAGCGGACAGGGGAACTACGAGCAGTACTTC
CASSGQGNYEQYF
>TRBD1|TRBV5-1|many|TRBJ1-4
TGCGCCAGCAGCTTGTACGGACAGGGTGAAAAACTGTTTTTT
CASSLYGQGEKLFF
>NA|TRBV2|few|TRBJ1-1
TGTGCCAGCAGCGCGACTTGGATGAACACTGAAGCTTTCTTT
CASSATWMNTEAFF